Only one count was recorded for the clone carrying this T cell receptor (beta chain). Its antigen is still unknown. TCR alpha and beta CDR3 regions were amplified from RNA using iRepertoire nested multiplex PCR. A single record per CDR3 protein comes from TCRdb applying MiXCR to the multiplex PCR reads. Found here are 300,000 to 450,000 distinct CDR3 sequences, roughly 41% of them singletons; the top ten hold approximately 12%. This specimen belongs to a study of glioma-infiltrating T cells. For the study at large: Presurgical dexamethasone in glioma patients lasted six or fewer days. Approximately 990,000 peripheral T cells were targeted at roughly 4.5- to 11-fold coverage.

Findings and caveats of the study: Above-expected tissue-blood divergence occurred in all gliomas, most in low-grade ones.

The CDR3 spans 16 residues. Germline V gene sequence: CDR1 SGHTA, CDR2 FQGNSA. With V trimmed by 5 bases and J by 4 bases, 9 bases remained unmatched. The chain has TRBV7-2 and TRBJ2-7, with 12 bases fitting TRBD2. Sequencing was carried out using glioma tissue, nonneoplastic brain tissue, or PBMCs (not recorded which). The sequence derives from a human donor with low-grade glioma or glioblastoma, undergoing nonglioma brain surgery, or in good health (not recorded which). The CDR3 region is CASSEIASGRVYEQYF. CDR3 coding DNA: TGTGCCAGCAGCGAAATCGCTAGCGGGAGGGTTTACGAGCAGTACTTC.